Below, one T cell receptor (beta chain) is given with its context. Antigen unknown. These data come from a study of beta chain features in type 1 diabetes. Study-wide results and limits: PCR could preferentially amplify shorter templates, alike in patients and controls. Researchers cautioned that cDNA sequencing could over-represent cells with high TCR expression.

Isolation of CD4+ naive, central memory, regulatory and stem cell-like memory cells was achieved by sorting via CD45RO/CCR7/CD25/CD127/CD95/CD27. As every portion of the isolated RNA was reverse transcribed, the sequencing read expressed TCRB transcripts. Deep immunoSEQ sequencing covered naive, central memory and regulatory T cell samples. Profiled with immunoSEQ multiplex PCR; TCRdb holds only in-frame clones, not every one. The sample holds 240,000 or so clones, roughly 70% seen once. This sequence originates from a man aged 25 to 45 in good health. The sample comprised naive CD4+ T cells from blood.

The CDR3 coding sequence is TGTGCCAGCGGTGACAGTTGGAACACTGAAGCTTTCTTT. Amino acids: CASGDSWNTEAFF. V is TRBV9 and J is TRBJ1-1, with TRBD1 as a possible D gene (5 bases). The CDR3 loop spans 13 amino acids. Per germline, CDR1 SGDLS and CDR2 YYNGEE. Trimming removed 7 bases at V and 1 base at J, with 11 bases between.